The 8 T cell receptor beta chains in this list originate from one sample, sequenced in a study. TCRdb processed the RT-PCR reads anew with MiXCR; each CDR3 protein has one entry. The sample holds 650,000 to 800,000 distinct CDR3 sequences, 14% seen once. Sequences were obtained from memory CD4+ T cells from blood. Receptors originate from a female donor in good health, serving as a healthy control.

This clonotype was counted at least ten times. The chain carries TRBV27 and TRBJ2-1; 11 bases are a match to TRBD2. After removal of 6 bases from V and 5 bases from J, the junction contained 9 bases not matched to a gene. Germline-derived CDR1 and CDR2 are MNHEY and SMNVEV (reference sequence). This CDR3 is 16 amino acids long. In nucleotides, the CDR3 is TGTGCCAGCAGCTTCAATAGCGGGAGGGCCGACAATGAGCAGTTCTTC. It codes for CASSFNSGRADNEQFF.

This clonotype was recorded at least ten times. The rearrangement uses TRBV6-5 and TRBJ2-6; 7 nucleotides line up with TRBD1. Trimming at V came to 2 bases and at J to 2 bases, leaving 3 bases not matched to a gene. CDR3 length equals 16 residues. Per germline, CDR1 MNHEY and CDR2 SVGAGI. This CDR3 is CASSYRTGAGANVLTF. The CDR3 region has the DNA TGTGCCAGCAGTTACCGGACAGGAGCTGGGGCCAACGTCCTGACTTTC.

This chain links TRBV6-4 with TRBJ2-1; TRBD1 aligns across 10 bases. The CDR3 has 14 residues. J gave up 4 bases and V 6 bases, and 3 bases lay outside the gene matches. Germline CDR1 is MRHNA and CDR2 is SNTAGT. The CDR3 region has the DNA TGTGCCAGCAGGAGGGGACAGGGGTACAATGAGCAGTTCTTC. It yields the protein CASRRGQGYNEQFF.

The rearrangement joins TRBV2 to TRBJ1-1, with 7 bases identical to TRBD1. Germline loops: CDR1 SNHLY, CDR2 FYNNEI. Unmatched junction bases numbered 4, after V lost 5 bases and J lost 7 bases. The CDR3 is 12 amino acids. Here the CDR3 DNA reads TGTGCCAGCAGTTTGGGACAGCATGAAGCTTTCTTT. Translation: CASSLGQHEAFF.

This clonotype was seen ten or more times. The V gene is TRBV7-9, the J gene TRBJ1-1; 7 bases align to TRBD1. CDR1 and CDR2 from the germline V gene are SEHNR and FQNEAQ (reference sequence). J gave up 0 bases and V 4 bases, and 5 bases lay outside the gene matches. This CDR3 region has 15 residues. CDR3 region: CASSSPGQLNTEAFF. Written as DNA, the CDR3 is TGTGCCAGCAGCTCACCGGGACAGTTGAACACTGAAGCTTTCTTT. Full variable domain (remainder filled in from reference TRBV7-9 and TRBJ1-1): DTGVSQNPRHKITKRGQNVTFRCDPISEHNRLYWYRQTLGQGPEFLTYFQNEAQLEKSRLLSDRFSAERPKGSFSTLEIQRTEQGDSAMYLCASSSPGQLNTEAFFGQGTRLTVV.

Many counts were recorded for this clonotype. The chain couples TRBV10-3 to TRBJ2-3; TRBD1 aligns across 7 bases. The CDR3 extends over 12 amino acids. The germline V gene encodes CDR1 ENHRY and CDR2 SYGVKD. After removal of 7 bases from V and 4 bases from J, the junction contained 2 bases not matched to a gene. The CDR3 bases are TGTGCCATCACAGGGGGTTCAGATACGCAGTATTTT. The encoded protein is CAITGGSDTQYF.

This clonotype occurred many times. The V gene is TRBV7-2, the J gene TRBJ2-7; 9 nucleotides line up with TRBD1. Germline trimming cut 4 bases from V and 4 bases from J; bases unmatched to any gene: 2. Germline V CDR1 and CDR2: SGHTA, FQGNSA. The CDR3 extends over 13 amino acids. The CDR3 nucleotides are TGTGCCAGCAGCTCGGACAGGGGATACGAGCAGTACTTC. Translated, it gives CASSSDRGYEQYF.

This clonotype appeared a few times. The genes are TRBV20-1 and TRBJ1-6; 7 bases are shared with TRBD1. CDR1 and CDR2 (germline): DFQATT, SNEGSKA (reference sequence). J gave up 9 bases and V 4 bases, and 6 bases lay outside the gene matches. The CDR3 runs 13 residues. This CDR3 reads CSATTGPISPLHF. The CDR3 DNA reads TGCAGTGCTACGACAGGGCCAATTTCACCCCTCCACTTT.